This T cell receptor (beta chain) was sequenced in a study of human T cells and chemical hapten exposure. Findings and limits, study-wide: TCRs above 1 in 1000 frequency stayed constant with DPC sensitization.

This clonotype was picked up many times. Its target is unknown. The V end was cut by 1 base, the J end by 1 base, with 10 bases between. CDR1 and CDR2 from the germline V gene are SGHRS and YFSETQ. The CDR3 has 15 amino acids. Individual cDNA molecules (in the library) carried attached unique molecular identifiers. In the source study's methods: With a range of about 20,000 to 700,000, the median per sample was roughly 97,000 TCRs. TCRdb ran MiXCR on the RACE reads and lists one entry per CDR3 protein. These V and J calls derive from TCRdb rather than the authors' analysis. The table lists about 80,000 distinct CDR3 sequences, around 9.4% of them singletons, with around 1.7% in the top ten. As to time point: healthy volunteer bleed at 6 weeks. Researchers extracted total RNA from unfractionated whole blood.

The sequence was collected from a female donor in good health. Some clones in this sample may be carry-over from other donors' samples. The sequenced sample was whole blood. V and J are TRBV5-1 and TRBJ2-3, with D unclear. This chain's CDR3 is CASSLLYTGTDTQYF. The CDR3 DNA follows: TGCGCCAGCAGCTTGCTCTATACGGGCACAGATACGCAGTATTTT.